This T cell receptor beta chain stems from a study of radiotherapy plus CTLA-4 blockade in lung cancer. Germline V gene sequence: CDR1 LGHNA, CDR2 YNFKEQ. This CDR3 spans 17 amino acids. Trimming at V came to 0 bases and at J to 6 bases, leaving 9 bases not matched to a gene. The assay was immunoSEQ multiplex PCR, and TCRdb's table has in-frame clones only and misses some. The sample carries 13,000 or so clones, around 84% recorded once. The specimen was peripheral blood, collected from a patient treated with radiotherapy plus ipilimumab. V gene TRBV4-2 combines with J gene TRBJ2-2, with 8 bases identical to TRBD1. The TCR originated in a human donor with non-small cell lung cancer that progressed on radiotherapy plus ipilimumab. For the CDR3, the DNA is TGTGCCAGCAGCCAAGATTTGGCAGGGGGCCTTGCCGGGGAGCTGTTTTTT. Amino acid sequence: CASSQDLAGGLAGELFF.